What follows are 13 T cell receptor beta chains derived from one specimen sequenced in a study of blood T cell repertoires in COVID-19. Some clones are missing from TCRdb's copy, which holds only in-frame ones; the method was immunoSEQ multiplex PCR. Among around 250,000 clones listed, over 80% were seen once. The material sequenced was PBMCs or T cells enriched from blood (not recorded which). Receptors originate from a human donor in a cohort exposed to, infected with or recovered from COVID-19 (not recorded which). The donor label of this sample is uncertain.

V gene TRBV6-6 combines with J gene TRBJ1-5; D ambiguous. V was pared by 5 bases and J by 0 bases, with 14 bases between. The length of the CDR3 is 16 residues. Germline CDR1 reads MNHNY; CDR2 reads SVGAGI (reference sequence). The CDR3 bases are TGTGCCAGCAGTGCCCCGGGAGCTTATAGCAATCAGCCCCAGCATTTT. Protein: CASSAPGAYSNQPQHF.

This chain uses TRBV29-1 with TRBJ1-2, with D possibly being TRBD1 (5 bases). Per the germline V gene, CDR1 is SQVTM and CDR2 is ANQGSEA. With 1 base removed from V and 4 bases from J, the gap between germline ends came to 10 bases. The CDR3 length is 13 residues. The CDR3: CSVEGGVGYGYTF. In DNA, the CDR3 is TGCAGCGTTGAAGGGGGGGTAGGCTATGGCTACACCTTC.

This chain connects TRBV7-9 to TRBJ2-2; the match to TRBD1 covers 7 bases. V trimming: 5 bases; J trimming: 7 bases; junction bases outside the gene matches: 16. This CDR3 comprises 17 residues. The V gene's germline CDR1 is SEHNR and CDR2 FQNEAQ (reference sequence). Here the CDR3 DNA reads TGTGCCAGCAGCGTAACTGGGGGACAGCGTGTTATCGGGGAGCTGTTTTTT. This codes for CASSVTGGQRVIGELFF.

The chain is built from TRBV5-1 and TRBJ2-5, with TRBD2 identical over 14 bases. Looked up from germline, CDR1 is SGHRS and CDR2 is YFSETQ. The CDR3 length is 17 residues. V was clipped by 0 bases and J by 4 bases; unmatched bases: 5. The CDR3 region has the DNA TGCGCCAGCAGCTTGGGACTAGCGGGGGGGCCGGCAGAGACCCAGTACTTC. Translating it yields CASSLGLAGGPAETQYF.

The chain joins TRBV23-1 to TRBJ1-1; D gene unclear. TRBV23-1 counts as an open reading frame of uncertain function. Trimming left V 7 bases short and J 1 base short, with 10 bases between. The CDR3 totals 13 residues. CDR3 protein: CASTNRGNTEAFF. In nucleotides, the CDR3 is TGCGCCAGCACCAATCGGGGGAACACTGAAGCTTTCTTT.

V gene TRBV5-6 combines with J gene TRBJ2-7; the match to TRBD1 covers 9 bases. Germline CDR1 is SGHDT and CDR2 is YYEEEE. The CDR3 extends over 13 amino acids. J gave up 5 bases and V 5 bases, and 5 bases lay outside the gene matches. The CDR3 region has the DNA TGTGCCAGCAGGCCCGGGACAGGGAACGAGCAGTACTTC. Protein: CASRPGTGNEQYF. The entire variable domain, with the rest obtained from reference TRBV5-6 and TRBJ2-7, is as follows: DAGVTQSPTHLIKTRGQQVTLRCSPKSGHDTVSWYQQALGQGPQFIFQYYEEEERQRGNFPDRFSGHQFPNYSSELNVNALLLGDSALYLCASRPGTGNEQYFGPGTRLTVT.

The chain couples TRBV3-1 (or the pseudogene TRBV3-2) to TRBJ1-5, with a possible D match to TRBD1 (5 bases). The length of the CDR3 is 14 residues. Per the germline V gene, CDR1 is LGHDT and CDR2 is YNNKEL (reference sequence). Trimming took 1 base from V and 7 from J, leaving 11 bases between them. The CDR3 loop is CASSQGTGGQPQHF. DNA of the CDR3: TGTGCCAGCAGCCAAGGAACGGGGGGACAGCCCCAGCATTTT.

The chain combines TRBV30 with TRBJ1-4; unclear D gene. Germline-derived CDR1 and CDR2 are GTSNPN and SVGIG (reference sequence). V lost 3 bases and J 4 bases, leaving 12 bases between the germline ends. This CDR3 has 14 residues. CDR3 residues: CAWSEIHRNEKLFF. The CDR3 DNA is TGTGCCTGGAGCGAGATCCACCGTAATGAAAAACTGTTTTTT. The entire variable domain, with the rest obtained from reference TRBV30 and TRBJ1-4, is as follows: SQTIHQWPATLVQPVGSPLSLECTVEGTSNPNLYWYRQAAGRGLQLLFYSVGIGQISSEVPQNLSASRPQDRQFILSSKKLLLSDSGFYLCAWSEIHRNEKLFFGSGTQLSVL.

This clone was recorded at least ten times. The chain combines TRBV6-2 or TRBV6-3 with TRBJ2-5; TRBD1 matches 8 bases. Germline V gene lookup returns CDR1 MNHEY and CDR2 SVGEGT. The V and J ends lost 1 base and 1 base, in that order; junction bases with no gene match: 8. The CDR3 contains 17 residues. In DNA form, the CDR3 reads TGTGCCAGCAGTTACTTTATCGGGACAGGCACCCAAGAGACCCAGTACTTC. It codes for CASSYFIGTGTQETQYF.

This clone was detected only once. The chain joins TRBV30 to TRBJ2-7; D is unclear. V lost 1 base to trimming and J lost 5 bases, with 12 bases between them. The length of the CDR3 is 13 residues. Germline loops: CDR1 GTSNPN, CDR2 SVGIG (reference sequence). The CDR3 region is CAWSESKRDEQYF. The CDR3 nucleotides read TGTGCCTGGAGTGAGTCCAAGCGAGACGAGCAGTACTTC.

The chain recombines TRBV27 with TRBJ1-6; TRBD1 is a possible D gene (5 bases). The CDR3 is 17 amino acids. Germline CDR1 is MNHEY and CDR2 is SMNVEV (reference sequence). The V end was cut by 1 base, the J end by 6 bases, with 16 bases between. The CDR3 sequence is CASSLFYDSFGNSPLHF. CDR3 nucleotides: TGTGCCAGCAGTTTATTCTACGACAGCTTCGGTAATTCACCCCTCCACTTT.

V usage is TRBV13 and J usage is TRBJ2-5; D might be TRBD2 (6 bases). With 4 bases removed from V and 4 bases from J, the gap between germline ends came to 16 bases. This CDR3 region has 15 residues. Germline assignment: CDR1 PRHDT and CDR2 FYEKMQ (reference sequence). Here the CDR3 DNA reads TGTGCCAGCAGCTCAACGGGAGACCTAGGAGAGACCCAGTACTTC. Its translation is CASSSTGDLGETQYF.

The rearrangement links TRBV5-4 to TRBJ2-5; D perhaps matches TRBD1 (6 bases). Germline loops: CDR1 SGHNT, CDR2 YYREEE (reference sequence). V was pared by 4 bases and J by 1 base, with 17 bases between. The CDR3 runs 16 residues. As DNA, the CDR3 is TGTGCCAGCAGCCCCAGCCTGACAGGAGTCCAAGAGACCCAGTACTTC. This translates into CASSPSLTGVQETQYF.